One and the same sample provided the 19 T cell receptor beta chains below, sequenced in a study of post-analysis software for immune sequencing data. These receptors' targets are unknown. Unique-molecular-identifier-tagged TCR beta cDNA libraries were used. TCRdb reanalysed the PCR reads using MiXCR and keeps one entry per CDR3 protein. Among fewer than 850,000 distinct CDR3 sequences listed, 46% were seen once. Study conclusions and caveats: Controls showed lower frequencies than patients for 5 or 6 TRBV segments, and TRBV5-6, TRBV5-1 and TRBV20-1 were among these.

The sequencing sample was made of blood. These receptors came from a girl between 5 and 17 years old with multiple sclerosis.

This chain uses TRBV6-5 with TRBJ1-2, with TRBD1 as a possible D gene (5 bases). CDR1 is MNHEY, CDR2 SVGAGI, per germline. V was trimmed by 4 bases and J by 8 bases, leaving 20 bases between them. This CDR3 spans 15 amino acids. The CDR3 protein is CASSSPSGEMEGYTF. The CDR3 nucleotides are TGTGCCAGCAGTTCACCCTCGGGGGAGATGGAAGGCTACACCTTC.

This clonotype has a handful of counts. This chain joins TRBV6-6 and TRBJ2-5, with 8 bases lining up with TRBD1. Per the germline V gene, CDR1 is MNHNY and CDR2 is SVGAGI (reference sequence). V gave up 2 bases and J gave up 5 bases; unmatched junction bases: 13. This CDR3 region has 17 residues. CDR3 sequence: CASSYETGARGRETQYF. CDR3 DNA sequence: TGTGCCAGCAGTTACGAAACAGGGGCCAGGGGGCGTGAGACCCAGTACTTC.

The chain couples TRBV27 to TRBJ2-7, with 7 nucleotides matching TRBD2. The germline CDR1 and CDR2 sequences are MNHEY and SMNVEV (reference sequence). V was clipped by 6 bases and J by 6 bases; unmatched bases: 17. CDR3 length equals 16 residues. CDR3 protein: CASRPETSTLAGEQYF. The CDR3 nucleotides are TGTGCCAGCAGACCTGAGACTAGCACCCTGGCTGGCGAGCAGTACTTC.

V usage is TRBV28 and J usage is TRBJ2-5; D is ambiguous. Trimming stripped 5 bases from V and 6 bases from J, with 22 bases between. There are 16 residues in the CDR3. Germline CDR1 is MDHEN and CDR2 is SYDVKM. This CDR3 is CASSPPWFRPGKTQYF. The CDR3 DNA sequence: TGTGCCAGCAGTCCCCCATGGTTCAGGCCTGGGAAGACCCAGTACTTC. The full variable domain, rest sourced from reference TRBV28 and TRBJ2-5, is DVKVTQSSRYLVKRTGEKVFLECVQDMDHENMFWYRQDPGLGLRLIYFSYDVKMKEKGDIPEGYSVSREKKERFSLILESASTNQTSMYLCASSPPWFRPGKTQYFGPGTRLLVL.

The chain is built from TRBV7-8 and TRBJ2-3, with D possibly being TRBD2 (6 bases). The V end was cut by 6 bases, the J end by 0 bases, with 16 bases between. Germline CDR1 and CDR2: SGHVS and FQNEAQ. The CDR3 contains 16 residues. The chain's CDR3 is CASRPLVSGSTDTQYF. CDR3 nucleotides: TGTGCCAGCAGACCCTTAGTTAGCGGTAGCACAGATACGCAGTATTTT.

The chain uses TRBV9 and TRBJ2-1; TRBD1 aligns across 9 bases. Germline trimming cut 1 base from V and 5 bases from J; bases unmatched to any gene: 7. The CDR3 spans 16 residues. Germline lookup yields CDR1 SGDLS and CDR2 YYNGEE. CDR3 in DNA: TGTGCCAGCAGCGTATCCGGGACAGGGAACCACAATGAGCAGTTCTTC. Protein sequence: CASSVSGTGNHNEQFF.

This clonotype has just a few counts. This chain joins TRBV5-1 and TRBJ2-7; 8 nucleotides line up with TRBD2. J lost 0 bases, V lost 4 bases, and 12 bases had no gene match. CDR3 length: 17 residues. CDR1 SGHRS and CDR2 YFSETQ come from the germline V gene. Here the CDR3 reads CASSEALSGTRSYEQYF. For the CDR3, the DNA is TGCGCCAGCAGCGAAGCCCTTAGCGGGACCCGCTCCTACGAGCAGTACTTC.

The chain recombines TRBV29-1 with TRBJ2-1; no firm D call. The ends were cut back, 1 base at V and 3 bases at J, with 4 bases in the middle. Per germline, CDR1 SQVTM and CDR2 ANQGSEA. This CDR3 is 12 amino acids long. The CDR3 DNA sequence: TGCAGCGTTGAAGTTGACTACAATGAGCAGTTCTTC. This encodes CSVEVDYNEQFF.

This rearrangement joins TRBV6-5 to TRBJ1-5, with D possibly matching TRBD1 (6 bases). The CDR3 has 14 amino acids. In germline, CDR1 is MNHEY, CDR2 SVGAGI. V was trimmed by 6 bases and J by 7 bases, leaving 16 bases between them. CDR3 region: CASRATGLQQPQHF. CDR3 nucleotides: TGTGCCAGCAGAGCCACAGGGTTACAGCAGCCCCAGCATTTT.

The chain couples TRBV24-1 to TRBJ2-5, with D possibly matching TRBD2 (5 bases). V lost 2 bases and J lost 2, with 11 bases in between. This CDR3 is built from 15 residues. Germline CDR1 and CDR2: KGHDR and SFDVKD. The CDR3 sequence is CATSDSRPGQETQYF. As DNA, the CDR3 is TGTGCCACCAGTGATTCCCGACCGGGACAAGAGACCCAGTACTTC.

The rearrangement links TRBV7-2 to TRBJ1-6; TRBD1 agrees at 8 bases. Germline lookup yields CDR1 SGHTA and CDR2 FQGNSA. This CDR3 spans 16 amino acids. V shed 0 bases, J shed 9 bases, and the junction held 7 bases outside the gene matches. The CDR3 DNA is TGTGCCAGCAGCTTAGCGACAGGGGAAGGTGGTTCACCCCTCCACTTT. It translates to CASSLATGEGGSPLHF. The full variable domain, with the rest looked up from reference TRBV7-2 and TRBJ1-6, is GAGVSQSPSNKVTEKGKDVELRCDPISGHTALYWYRQSLGQGLEFLIYFQGNSAPDKSGLPSDRFSAERTGGSVSTLTIQRTQQEDSAVYLCASSLATGEGGSPLHFGNGTRLTVT.

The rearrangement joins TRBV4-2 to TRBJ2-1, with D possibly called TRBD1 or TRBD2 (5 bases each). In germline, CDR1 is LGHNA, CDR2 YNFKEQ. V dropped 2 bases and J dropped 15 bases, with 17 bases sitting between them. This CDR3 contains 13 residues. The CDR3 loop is CASSQSLGAEGFF. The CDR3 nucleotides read TGTGCCAGCAGCCAATCTTTAGGGGCCGAGGGGTTCTTC.

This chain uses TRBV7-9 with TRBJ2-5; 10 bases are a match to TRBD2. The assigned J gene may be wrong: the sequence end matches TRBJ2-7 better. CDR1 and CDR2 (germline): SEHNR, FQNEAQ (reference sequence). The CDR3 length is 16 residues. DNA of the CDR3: TGTGCCAGCAGCCAGTCAGCGGGAGGGCCGGGTAGCGAGCAGTACTTC. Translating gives CASSQSAGGPGSEQYF.

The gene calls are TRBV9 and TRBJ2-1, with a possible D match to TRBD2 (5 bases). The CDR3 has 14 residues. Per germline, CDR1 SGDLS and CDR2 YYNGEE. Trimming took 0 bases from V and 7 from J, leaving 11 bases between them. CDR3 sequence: CASSVAGSENEQFF. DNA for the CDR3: TGTGCCAGCAGCGTAGCGGGTAGCGAAAATGAGCAGTTCTTC.

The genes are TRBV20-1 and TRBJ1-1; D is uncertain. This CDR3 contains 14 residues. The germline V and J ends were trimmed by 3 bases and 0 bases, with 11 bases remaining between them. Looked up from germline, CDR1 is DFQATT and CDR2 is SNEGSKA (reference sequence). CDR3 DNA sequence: TGCAGTGCTAGGGTCTCGGCCTTGAACACTGAAGCTTTCTTT. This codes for CSARVSALNTEAFF.

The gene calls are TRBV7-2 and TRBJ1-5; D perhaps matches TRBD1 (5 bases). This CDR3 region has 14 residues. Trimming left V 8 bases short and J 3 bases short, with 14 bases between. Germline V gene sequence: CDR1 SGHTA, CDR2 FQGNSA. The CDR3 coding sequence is TGTGCCAGCTCCACGGGACTGATCAATCAGCCCCAGCATTTT. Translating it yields CASSTGLINQPQHF.

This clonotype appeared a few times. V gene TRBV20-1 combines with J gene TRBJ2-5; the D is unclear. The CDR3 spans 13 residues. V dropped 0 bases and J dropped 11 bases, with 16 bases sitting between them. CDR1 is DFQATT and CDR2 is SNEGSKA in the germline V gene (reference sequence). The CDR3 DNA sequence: TGCAGTGCTAGAGATACTCGACGGAATGAGCAGTACTTC. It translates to CSARDTRRNEQYF.

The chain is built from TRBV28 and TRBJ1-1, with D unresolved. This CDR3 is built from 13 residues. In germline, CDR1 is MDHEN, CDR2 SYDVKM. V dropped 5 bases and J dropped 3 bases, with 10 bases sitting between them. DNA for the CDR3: TGTGCCAGCAGTGGGGTGGAAGACACTGAAGCTTTCTTT. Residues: CASSGVEDTEAFF.

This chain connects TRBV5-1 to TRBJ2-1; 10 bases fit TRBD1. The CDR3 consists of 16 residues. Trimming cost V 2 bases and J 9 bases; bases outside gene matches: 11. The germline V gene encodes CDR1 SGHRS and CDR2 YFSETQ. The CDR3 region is CASSLPSGTGESEQFF. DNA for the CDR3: TGCGCCAGCAGCTTACCCTCCGGGACAGGGGAGTCTGAGCAGTTCTTC.